Below, 22 T cell receptor beta chains from the same sample are listed, as sequenced in a study of early T cells in non-severe SARS-CoV-2 infection. MiXCR was run by TCRdb on the 5' RACE reads, yielding one entry per CDR3 protein. This table holds roughly 26,000 distinct CDR3 sequences, approximately 4% found once. The sample was whole blood. The receptors stem from an adult who was a healthcare worker with PCR-confirmed SARS-CoV-2 infection or an uninfected control (not recorded which).

This clonotype was seen repeatedly, ten times or more. The rearrangement joins TRBV5-5 to TRBJ2-1, with a weak D call TRBD2 (5 bases). There are 15 residues in the CDR3. V shed 7 bases and J shed 5 bases, with 19 bases lying between them. Germline V gene sequence: CDR1 SGHKS, CDR2 YYEKEE (reference sequence). CDR3 amino acids: CASGLTLPLDNEQFF. The CDR3, as DNA: TGTGCCAGCGGACTGACTCTTCCTCTAGACAATGAGCAGTTCTTC.

Many counts were recorded for this clonotype. J is TRBJ2-1 and V is TRBV7-2, with TRBD2 matching 9 bases. This CDR3 is 16 amino acids long. V lost 1 base, J lost 8 bases, and 9 bases stayed unmatched. Germline loops: CDR1 SGHTA, CDR2 FQGNSA. CDR3 residues: CASSLGALAGRDEQFF. In DNA form, the CDR3 reads TGTGCCAGCAGCTTAGGAGCCCTAGCGGGAAGAGATGAGCAGTTCTTC.

At least ten counts were recorded for this clonotype. The chain couples TRBV19 to TRBJ2-7, with 8 bases identical to TRBD2. V lost 1 base to trimming and J lost 3 bases; unmatched junction nucleotides: 5. This CDR3 is built from 15 residues. Germline V gene sequence: CDR1 LNHDA, CDR2 SQIVND (reference sequence). The CDR3 region is CASSIAAGGFYEQYF. As DNA, the CDR3 is TGTGCCAGTAGTATAGCGGCGGGAGGATTCTACGAGCAGTACTTC.

This clonotype has a count of ten or more. This chain joins TRBV3-1 and TRBJ2-4; D unclear. The CDR3 length is 14 residues. Between the trimmed V and J ends, which lost 2 bases and 12 bases, there was a span of 17 bases. Germline assignment: CDR1 LGHDT and CDR2 YNNKEL (reference sequence). The chain's CDR3 is CASSQSQTSRAQYF. As DNA, the CDR3 is TGTGCCAGCAGCCAATCCCAGACCTCTCGGGCTCAGTACTTC.

There are many counts of this clonotype. The chain is built from TRBV5-1 and TRBJ2-4; 15 positions match TRBD2. This CDR3 spans 16 amino acids. After removal of 4 bases from V and 7 bases from J, the junction contained 6 bases not matched to a gene. Germline V lookup: CDR1 SGHRS, CDR2 YFSETQ. This CDR3 is CASSTGLAGGQNIQYF. The CDR3 DNA follows: TGCGCCAGCAGCACAGGACTAGCGGGAGGGCAGAACATTCAGTACTTC.

This clonotype showed up many times. J is TRBJ1-1 and V is TRBV12-3 or TRBV12-4; D remains ambiguous. Trimming left V 8 bases short and J 2 bases short, with 9 bases between. The CDR3 sequence is 12 residues long. This chain's CDR3 is CASLGINTEAFF. The CDR3 bases are TGTGCCAGCCTGGGGATCAACACTGAAGCTTTCTTT.

This clonotype has ten or more counts. The CDR3 nucleotides read TGCGCCAGCAGCACCGGGACTAGTGGTCTGGATGAGCAGTTCTTC. Translating gives CASSTGTSGLDEQFF. The chain recombines TRBV5-1 with TRBJ2-1; 8 nucleotides agree with TRBD2. J was trimmed by 8 bases and V by 4 bases; bases with no gene match: 11. Germline CDR1 reads SGHRS; CDR2 reads YFSETQ. This CDR3 is 15 amino acids long.

This clonotype was seen at least ten times. This sequence joins TRBV10-2 and TRBJ2-7; 10 nucleotides line up with TRBD2. Trimming removed 6 bases from V and 3 bases from J; junction bases left unmatched: 5. CDR3 length equals 14 residues. The germline V gene encodes CDR1 WSHSY and CDR2 SAAADI. The CDR3 DNA reads as TGCGCCAGCAGGAGGACTAGCGGAGACTACGAGCAGTACTTC. Protein product: CASRRTSGDYEQYF.

This clonotype was recorded many times. This sequence joins TRBV27 and TRBJ1-2; no definite D call. The CDR3 is made up of 14 amino acids. The V gene lost 5 bases and the J gene lost 8 bases, with 18 bases spanning the gap. Germline loops: CDR1 MNHEY, CDR2 SMNVEV (reference sequence). The chain's CDR3 is CASSPLGSPWGYTF. CDR3 in DNA: TGTGCCAGCAGTCCCCTTGGATCGCCCTGGGGCTACACCTTC.

The sample holds many counts of this clonotype. In DNA form, the CDR3 reads TGTGCCAGCAGCACGGGACAGGCGAACACTGAAGCTTTCTTT. Protein product: CASSTGQANTEAFF. V is TRBV7-3 and J is TRBJ1-1; 8 positions agree with TRBD1. From germline, CDR1 is SGHTA and CDR2 FQGTGA. CDR3 length: 14 amino acids. Trimming took 5 bases from V and 1 from J; bases not matched to a gene: 3. Looking up the rest from reference TRBV7-3 and TRBJ1-1 gives the full variable domain: GAGVSQTPSNKVTEKGKYVELRCDPISGHTALYWYRQSLGQGPEFLIYFQGTGAADDSGLPNDRFFAVRPEGSVSTLKIQRTERGDSAVYLCASSTGQANTEAFFGQGTRLTVV.

This clonotype was recorded many times. The chain employs TRBV25-1 and TRBJ2-2, with 9 bases lining up with TRBD2. Germline V gene sequence: CDR1 MGHDK, CDR2 SYGVNS. The CDR3 loop spans 15 amino acids. V shed 6 bases, J shed 4 bases, and the junction held 6 bases outside the gene matches. The CDR3 DNA follows: TGTGCCAGCAGGAGGACTAGCGTTGTCACCGGGGAGCTGTTTTTT. Protein product: CASRRTSVVTGELFF.

This clonotype has a count of ten or more. V and J are TRBV29-1 and TRBJ2-1; TRBD2 agrees at 15 bases. Looked up from germline, CDR1 is SQVTM and CDR2 is ANQGSEA. V dropped 4 bases and J dropped 9; count of bases not matched to a gene: 7. The CDR3 loop spans 15 amino acids. CDR3 in DNA: TGCAGCGTTGGGGCAGGGGGACTAGCGGGAGGTGAGCAGTTCTTC. As protein: CSVGAGGLAGGEQFF.

This clonotype was seen more than once but under ten times. The chain's CDR3 is CASSQAGGGETQYF. CDR3 coding DNA: TGTGCCAGCAGCCAAGCGGGTGGCGGCGAGACCCAGTACTTC. V is TRBV3-1 and J is TRBJ2-5; D not resolved. The V and J ends lost 1 base and 5 bases respectively, with 11 bases between them. The CDR3 totals 14 residues. CDR1 is LGHDT and CDR2 is YNNKEL in the germline V gene (reference sequence).

This clonotype was seen at least ten times. The chain employs TRBV11-2 and TRBJ1-5, with TRBD1 identical over 7 bases. The germline V gene encodes CDR1 SGHAT and CDR2 FQNNGV. The CDR3 totals 17 residues. After removal of 1 base from V and 4 bases from J, the junction contained 10 bases not matched to a gene. The CDR3 DNA is TGTGCCAGCAGCTTAGGCGGGACAGCAAGGAGGAATCAGCCCCAGCATTTT. This translates into CASSLGGTARRNQPQHF.

This clonotype has at least ten counts. This sequence joins TRBV7-2 and TRBJ1-4, with TRBD1 matching over 10 bases. This CDR3 spans 16 amino acids. The trim removed 6 bases at V and 10 bases at J, leaving 14 bases unmatched. Looked up from germline, CDR1 is SGHTA and CDR2 is FQGNSA. In DNA, the CDR3 is TGTGCCAGCAGGTTAAACACCGGGACAGGGGCAGGAAAACTGTTTTTT. Protein product: CASRLNTGTGAGKLFF.

Ten or more counts support this clonotype. The chain is built from TRBV5-1 and TRBJ1-5, with 8 bases identical to TRBD1. The J segment lost 5 bases and the V segment lost 3 bases, leaving 4 bases of the junction unmatched. Germline lookup yields CDR1 SGHRS and CDR2 YFSETQ. The CDR3 has 14 amino acids. The CDR3 DNA follows: TGCGCCAGCAGCTCAGGACAGGGCGATCAGCCCCAGCATTTT. Encoded protein: CASSSGQGDQPQHF. The variable domain in full, completed from reference TRBV5-1 and TRBJ1-5, reads KAGVTQTPRYLIKTRGQQVTLSCSPISGHRSVSWYQQTPGQGLQFLFEYFSETQRNKGNFPGRFSGRQFSNSRSEMNVSTLELGDSALYLCASSSGQGDQPQHFGDGTRLSIL.

This clonotype was observed many times. V gene TRBV6-5 combines with J gene TRBJ2-6; D not certain. Trimming removed 2 bases at V and 0 bases at J, with 5 bases between. The CDR3 length is 15 residues. The germline V gene has CDR1 MNHEY and CDR2 SVGAGI. CDR3 sequence (DNA): TGTGCCAGCAGTTACCAGCTCTCTGGGGCCAACGTCCTGACTTTC. It codes for CASSYQLSGANVLTF.

This clonotype has a count of ten or more. The chain combines TRBV2 with TRBJ2-3, with D perhaps given as TRBD1 or TRBD2 (5 bases each). The germline gives CDR1 SNHLY, CDR2 FYNNEI. CDR3 length equals 15 residues. V shed 6 bases and J shed 5 bases, with 18 bases lying between them. The CDR3 DNA is TGTGCCAGCAGCCGGGACGGCCCCCGCGAAGATACGCAGTATTTT. Amino acid sequence: CASSRDGPREDTQYF.

Many counts were recorded for this clonotype. V and J are TRBV7-9 and TRBJ2-3; 12 nucleotides agree with TRBD2. CDR1 is SEHNR and CDR2 is FQNEAQ in the germline V gene (reference sequence). This CDR3 spans 17 amino acids. J was trimmed by 1 base and V by 0 bases; bases with no gene match: 2. CDR3 residues: CASSLAGTSGRTDTQYF. The CDR3 DNA follows: TGTGCCAGCAGCTTAGCCGGGACTAGCGGGCGCACAGATACGCAGTATTTT.

This clonotype came up a few times. The J gene is TRBJ2-7, the V gene TRBV5-1; weak D call: TRBD2 (7 bases). CDR1 and CDR2 from the germline V gene are SGHRS and YFSETQ. Trimming cost V 5 bases and J 4 bases, with 22 bases left between them. The CDR3 contains 16 residues. The CDR3 region has the DNA TGCGCCAGCAGGTTTGGGACGAGCGGGACAAGTTACGAGCAGTACTTC. Encoded protein: CASRFGTSGTSYEQYF.

This clonotype was observed at least ten times. The chain has TRBV10-1 and TRBJ1-2; D gene unclear. The CDR3 loop spans 13 amino acids. Trimming pared 5 bases from V and 6 bases from J, leaving 13 bases between. Per the germline V gene, CDR1 is WNHNN and CDR2 is SYGVQD (reference sequence). The CDR3 DNA sequence: TGCGCCAGCAGTCCGGCCGTTGACGATGGCTACACCTTC. Protein sequence: CASSPAVDDGYTF.

This clonotype was counted many times. This CDR3 is CASMGGRGSYNEQFF. DNA of the CDR3: TGTGCCAGTATGGGCGGGAGGGGGTCCTACAATGAGCAGTTCTTC. The J gene is TRBJ2-1, the V gene TRBV19, with TRBD2 identical over 9 bases. CDR3 length equals 15 residues. The V gene end was trimmed by 7 bases and the J gene end by 1 base; junction bases not matched to a gene: 5. Germline CDR1 is LNHDA and CDR2 is SQIVND (reference sequence).